This T cell receptor beta chain derives from a study of PD-L1 blockade in urothelial cancer. Overall study context: When patients started atezolizumab in the mid-2010s, it was given at 1,200 mg intravenously every 3 weeks. T cells were recovered from blood samples at a median of approximately 150,000. Individuals in the cohort had been given 0 to 3 earlier chemotherapy regimens.

Turning to this clone: The junction and the germline gene differ at one end; a read error may be behind it.

Synthetic TCR analog templates were spiked into each PCR. Libraries were prepared by immunoSEQ multiplex PCR; TCRdb keeps only in-frame clonotypes and omits some of them. Of approximately 100,000 clones listed, roughly nine tenths are singletons. The CDR3 is 12 amino acids. Germline loops: CDR1 GTSNPN, CDR2 SVGIG (reference sequence). V usage is TRBV30 and J usage is TRBJ2-1; perhaps TRBD2 as D (5 bases). Sequencing used PBMCs, obtained around atezolizumab (anti-PD-L1) treatment. The sequence was obtained from a woman older than 75 with urothelial cancer. In DNA, the CDR3 is TGTGCCTGGAGTAGGGCGGGTCCGCGCCGTCTCTTC. This translates into CAWSRAGPRRLF. Full variable domain (remainder filled in from reference TRBV30 and TRBJ2-1): SQTIHQWPATLVQPVGSPLSLECTVEGTSNPNLYWYRQAAGRGLQLLFYSVGIGQISSEVPQNLSASRPQDRQFILSSKKLLLSDSGFYLCAWSRAGPRRLFGPGTRLTVL.